Shown below are 15 T cell receptor beta chains from a single sample sequenced in a study of CD8 T cell repertoires and HIV-1 epitope variants. The repertoire was sequenced with immunoSEQ multiplex PCR; TCRdb's copy has only in-frame clones and lacks some. The repertoire consists of over 90,000 clones, with over 70% occurring once and the leading ten covering roughly 25%. Sequencing was done on a sample of uncultured baseline CD8+ T cells from peripheral blood mononuclear cells (PBMCs). Receptor source: a male donor with HIV.

The genes are TRBV15 and TRBJ2-3, with a tentative D call TRBD1 (6 bases). The germline gives CDR1 LNHNV, CDR2 YYDKDF (reference sequence). V was clipped by 3 bases and J by 10 bases, with 17 bases between them. The CDR3 contains 14 residues. The CDR3 here is CATSSPQDRGSQYF. CDR3 bases: TGTGCCACCAGCAGCCCCCAGGACAGAGGTTCGCAGTATTTT.

The chain uses TRBV28 and TRBJ2-1, with 8 bases matching TRBD1. Germline V lookup: CDR1 MDHEN, CDR2 SYDVKM. This CDR3 is built from 14 residues. The V gene end was trimmed by 1 base and the J gene end by 8 bases; junction bases not matched to a gene: 4. DNA for the CDR3: TGTGCCAGCAGTTTATTGCAGGGGGCCGATGAGCAGTTCTTC. This sequence encodes CASSLLQGADEQFF.

V is TRBV7-2 and J is TRBJ1-2, with 9 bases matching TRBD1. CDR1 is SGHTA, CDR2 FQGNSA, per germline. Losses at the gene ends were 6 bases for V and 7 bases for J; bases not matched to a gene: 12. The CDR3 consists of 15 residues. In DNA, the CDR3 is TGTGCCAGCAGTTCCTTTCCGGGACAGGGACGTGGCTACACCTTC. This gives the protein CASSSFPGQGRGYTF.

There are a few counts of this clone. The chain joins TRBV6-6 to TRBJ1-2; a possible D gene is TRBD1 (5 bases). CDR1 is MNHNY and CDR2 is SVGAGI in the germline V gene (reference sequence). Trimming pared 2 bases from V and 5 bases from J, leaving 12 bases between. This CDR3 region has 14 residues. The CDR3 nucleotides read TGTGCCAGCAGTTACCCTGGCAGGGATTATGGCTACACCTTC. Protein product: CASSYPGRDYGYTF.

This chain connects TRBV11-1 to TRBJ2-1; TRBD2 agrees at 7 bases. Germline V gene data show CDR1 as SGHAT and CDR2 as FQDESV (reference sequence). The CDR3 loop spans 16 amino acids. With V trimmed by 5 bases and J by 5 bases, 12 bases remained unmatched. The CDR3 loop is CASSPLARGYNNEQFF. The CDR3 bases are TGTGCCAGCAGCCCCTTGGCGCGGGGGTATAACAATGAGCAGTTCTTC.

Only a few counts were recorded for this clone. This sequence joins TRBV30 and TRBJ1-2; D is possibly TRBD1 (6 bases). The CDR3 contains 12 residues. The V end was cut by 7 bases, the J end by 5 bases, with 14 bases between. The germline CDR1 and CDR2 sequences are GTSNPN and SVGIG (reference sequence). The CDR3 DNA is TGTGCCTTTTTGCCCACAGGGTATGGCTACACCTTC. It is translated as CAFLPTGYGYTF.

The J gene is TRBJ1-4, the V gene TRBV6-5; D unclear. Trimming removed 6 bases from V and 5 bases from J, with 13 bases in between. Germline loops: CDR1 MNHEY, CDR2 SVGAGI. This CDR3 contains 14 residues. In DNA form, the CDR3 reads TGTGCCAGCAGATATTTAAATGGAAATGAAAAACTGTTTTTT. Translated, it gives CASRYLNGNEKLFF.

V is TRBV21-1 and J is TRBJ2-2; the table's D call, TRBD1, was not checked against the DNA. TRBV21-1 is described as a pseudogene. The CDR3 runs to 16 residues. CDR3 DNA: TGTGCCAGCAGCAAAACCCGACAGGGGAACACCGGGGAGCTGTTTTTT. This translates into CASSKTRQGNTGELFF.

This clone was seen ten or more times. This chain uses TRBV2 with TRBJ2-7; a possible D gene is TRBD2 (6 bases). V was pared by 3 bases and J by 7 bases, with 19 bases between. The germline gives CDR1 SNHLY, CDR2 FYNNEI. This CDR3 contains 15 residues. The CDR3 DNA reads as TGTGCCAGCAGTGACCCAGGACGCGGGGTTGGAGAGCAGTACTTC. Translating gives CASSDPGRGVGEQYF.

This chain uses TRBV7-2 with TRBJ1-2, with 10 bases identical to TRBD1. The CDR3 runs 15 residues. The V segment lost 1 base and the J segment 4 bases; nucleotides outside the gene matches: 3. CDR1 SGHTA and CDR2 FQGNSA come from the germline V gene. CDR3 DNA: TGTGCCAGCAGCTTAGGGGACAGGGGCTTCTATGGCTACACCTTC. As protein: CASSLGDRGFYGYTF.

This clone came up a few times. V is TRBV18 and J is TRBJ1-1, with D tentatively TRBD1 (5 bases). Germline assignment: CDR1 KGHSH and CDR2 LQKENI. Between the trimmed V and J ends, which lost 3 bases and 4 bases, there was a span of 15 bases. The length of the CDR3 is 15 residues. The CDR3 region is CASSPIDGGRTEAFF. The CDR3 nucleotides are TGTGCCAGCTCACCGATTGATGGGGGTCGCACTGAAGCTTTCTTT.

This chain links TRBV7-2 with TRBJ1-2, with 7 bases aligning to TRBD1. CDR1 and CDR2 (germline): SGHTA, FQGNSA. The CDR3 has 16 residues. V lost 2 bases, J lost 2 bases, and 8 bases stayed unmatched. The DNA for the CDR3 is TGTGCCAGCAGCTTAAGTCCAGGGGGAAGGAACTATGGCTACACCTTC. The encoded protein is CASSLSPGGRNYGYTF.

Here the CDR3 DNA reads TGTGCCAGCAGCTTAACCCCGGGGGCTAATGAAAAACTGTTTTTT. It is translated as CASSLTPGANEKLFF. The chain recombines TRBV7-6 with TRBJ1-4, with D possibly matching TRBD1 (5 bases). Between the trimmed V and J ends, which lost 2 bases and 3 bases, there was a span of 10 bases. The germline V gene has CDR1 SGHVS and CDR2 FNYEAQ. The CDR3 loop spans 15 amino acids.

The chain is built from TRBV27 and TRBJ1-5; 9 bases line up with TRBD1. Germline loops: CDR1 MNHEY, CDR2 SMNVEV (reference sequence). The CDR3 spans 13 residues. Losses at the gene ends were 9 bases for V and 7 bases for J; bases not matched to a gene: 7. In DNA, the CDR3 is TGTGCCAGGAGGGGACAGGGCCGCCAGCCCCAGCATTTT. This translates into CARRGQGRQPQHF.

This clone showed up just a few times. V usage is TRBV7-2 and J usage is TRBJ1-5; 7 nucleotides match TRBD1. This CDR3 is built from 15 residues. V lost 5 bases and J lost 5; bases outside the gene matches: 9. Looked up from germline, CDR1 is SGHTA and CDR2 is FQGNSA. This CDR3 is CASSIQGQVHQPQHF. In DNA form, the CDR3 reads TGTGCCAGCAGCATCCAAGGACAGGTTCATCAGCCCCAGCATTTT.